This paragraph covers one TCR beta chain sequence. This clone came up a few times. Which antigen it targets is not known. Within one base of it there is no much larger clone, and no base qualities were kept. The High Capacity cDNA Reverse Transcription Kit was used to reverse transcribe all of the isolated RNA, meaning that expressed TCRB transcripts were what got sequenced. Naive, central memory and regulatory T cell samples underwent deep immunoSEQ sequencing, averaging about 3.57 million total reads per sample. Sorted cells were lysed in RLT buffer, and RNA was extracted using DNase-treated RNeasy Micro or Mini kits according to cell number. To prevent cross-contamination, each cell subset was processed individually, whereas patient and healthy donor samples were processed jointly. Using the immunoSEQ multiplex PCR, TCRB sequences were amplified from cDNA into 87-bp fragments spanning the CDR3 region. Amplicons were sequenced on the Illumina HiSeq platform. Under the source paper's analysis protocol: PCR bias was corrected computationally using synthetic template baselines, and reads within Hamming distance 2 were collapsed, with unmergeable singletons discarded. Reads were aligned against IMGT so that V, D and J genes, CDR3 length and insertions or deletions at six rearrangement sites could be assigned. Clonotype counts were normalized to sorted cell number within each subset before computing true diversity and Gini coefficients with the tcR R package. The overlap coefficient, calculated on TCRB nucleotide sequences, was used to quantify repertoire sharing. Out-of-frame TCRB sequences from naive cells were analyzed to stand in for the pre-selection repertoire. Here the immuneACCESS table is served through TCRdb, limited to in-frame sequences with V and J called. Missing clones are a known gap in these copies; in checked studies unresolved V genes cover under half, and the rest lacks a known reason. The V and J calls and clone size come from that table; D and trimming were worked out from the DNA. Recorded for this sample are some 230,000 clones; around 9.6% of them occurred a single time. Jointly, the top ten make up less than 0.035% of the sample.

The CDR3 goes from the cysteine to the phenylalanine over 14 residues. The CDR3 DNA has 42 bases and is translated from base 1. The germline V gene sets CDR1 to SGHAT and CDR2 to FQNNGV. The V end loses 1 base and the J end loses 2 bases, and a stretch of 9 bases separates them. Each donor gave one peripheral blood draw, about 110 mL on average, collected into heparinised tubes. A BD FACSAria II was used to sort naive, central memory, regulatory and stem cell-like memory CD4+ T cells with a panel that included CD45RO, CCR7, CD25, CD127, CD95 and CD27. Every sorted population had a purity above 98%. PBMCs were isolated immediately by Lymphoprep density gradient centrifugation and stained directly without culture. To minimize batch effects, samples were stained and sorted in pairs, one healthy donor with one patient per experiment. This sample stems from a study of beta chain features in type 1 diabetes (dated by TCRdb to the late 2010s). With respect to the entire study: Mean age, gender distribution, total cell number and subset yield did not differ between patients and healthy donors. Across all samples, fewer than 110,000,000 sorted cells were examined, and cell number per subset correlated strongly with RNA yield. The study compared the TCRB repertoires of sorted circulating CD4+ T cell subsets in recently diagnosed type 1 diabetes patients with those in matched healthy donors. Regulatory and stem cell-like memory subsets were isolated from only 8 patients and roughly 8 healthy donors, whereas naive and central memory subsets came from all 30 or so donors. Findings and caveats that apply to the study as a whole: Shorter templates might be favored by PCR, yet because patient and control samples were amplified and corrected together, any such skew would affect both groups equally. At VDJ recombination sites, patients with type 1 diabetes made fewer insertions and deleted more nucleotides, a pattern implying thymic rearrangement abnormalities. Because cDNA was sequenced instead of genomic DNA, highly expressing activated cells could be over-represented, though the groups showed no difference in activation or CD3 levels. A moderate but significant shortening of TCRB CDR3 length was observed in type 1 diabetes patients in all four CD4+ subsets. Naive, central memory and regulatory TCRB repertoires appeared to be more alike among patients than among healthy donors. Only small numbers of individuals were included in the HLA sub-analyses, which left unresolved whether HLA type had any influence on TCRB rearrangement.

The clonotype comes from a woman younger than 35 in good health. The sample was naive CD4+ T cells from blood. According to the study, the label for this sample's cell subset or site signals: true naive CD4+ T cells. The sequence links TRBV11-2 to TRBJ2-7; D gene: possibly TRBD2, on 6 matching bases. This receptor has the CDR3 CASSLGAGPYEQYF. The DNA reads TGTGCCAGCAGCTTAGGCGCGGGGCCCTACGAGCAGTACTTC.